The 29 T cell receptor beta chains in this list originate from one sample, sequenced in a study of blood T cell repertoires in COVID-19 (TCRdb year 2020). Library preparation used the immunoSEQ multiplex PCR assay. As stored in TCRdb, this immuneACCESS dataset retains in-frame rearrangements with V and J assigned. A fraction of the clones does not appear; measured against another copy, unresolved V genes explain less than half of the discrepancy, and the remainder lacks a known reason. The sample table lists 65,000 to 70,000 clones, 85% of them with a count of one. Roughly 2.9% of the sample is taken by the ten largest. The sequencing sample was made of peripheral blood. Every receptor here comes from a man older than 75 with acute or convalescent COVID-19.

This rearrangement joins TRBV18 to TRBJ2-2, with D unclear. The CDR3 loop spans 13 amino acids. From germline, CDR1 is KGHSH and CDR2 LQKENI. V lost 4 bases, J lost 6 bases, and 9 bases lay in between. CDR3 loop: CASSQGVAGELFF. The CDR3 region has the DNA TGTGCCAGCTCACAAGGAGTGGCCGGGGAGCTGTTTTTT.

The chain combines TRBV19 with TRBJ1-6, with D possibly matching TRBD1 (5 bases). The CDR3 runs to 13 residues. Trimming shortened V by 7 bases and J by 8 bases, and 12 bases separated the two germline ends. CDR1 is LNHDA, CDR2 SQIVND, per germline (reference sequence). This chain's CDR3 is CASTQRGDSPLHF. The CDR3 DNA sequence: TGTGCCAGTACCCAGCGGGGGGATTCACCCCTCCACTTT. The full variable domain, in which reference TRBV19 and TRBJ1-6 provide the parts outside the CDR3, is DGGITQSPKYLFRKEGQNVTLSCEQNLNHDAMYWYRQDPGQGLRLIYYSQIVNDFQKGDIAEGYSVSREKKESFPLTVTSAQKNPTAFYLCASTQRGDSPLHFGNGTRLTVT.

There are a few counts of this clone. The rearrangement links TRBV7-2 to TRBJ1-2; D is unresolved. Germline-derived CDR1 and CDR2 are SGHTA and FQGNSA. The length of the CDR3 is 19 residues. The ends were cut back, 2 bases at V and 3 bases at J, with 25 bases in the middle. The DNA for the CDR3 is TGTGCCAGCAGCTTAAGCATCCGGGAAACACGAAACAACTACTATGGCTACACCTTC. Encoded protein: CASSLSIRETRNNYYGYTF.

The CDR3 DNA sequence: TGTGCCAGCAGTCCCCCCGGGGGGGGGAGTGAAAAACTGTTTTTT. It yields the protein CASSPPGGGSEKLFF. V gene TRBV2 combines with J gene TRBJ1-4; possibly TRBD1 for D (5 bases). The V end was cut by 5 bases, the J end by 7 bases, with 17 bases between. This CDR3 spans 15 amino acids. Germline V gives CDR1 SNHLY, CDR2 FYNNEI. The entire variable domain, with the rest obtained from reference TRBV2 and TRBJ1-4, is as follows: EPEVTQTPSHQVTQMGQEVILRCVPISNHLYFYWYRQILGQKVEFLVSFYNNEISEKSEIFDDQFSVERPDGSNFTLKIRSTKLEDSAMYFCASSPPGGGSEKLFFGSGTQLSVL.

This chain connects TRBV5-4 to TRBJ1-2; 8 nucleotides match TRBD1. This CDR3 is built from 14 residues. J gave up 3 bases and V 3 bases, and 4 bases lay outside the gene matches. Germline V gene data show CDR1 as SGHNT and CDR2 as YYREEE (reference sequence). The CDR3, as DNA: TGTGCCAGCAGCTCAGGGGGCGCCTACTATGGCTACACCTTC. This sequence encodes CASSSGGAYYGYTF.

This chain connects TRBV30 to TRBJ1-1, with a tentative D call TRBD1 (5 bases). Trimming left V 2 bases short and J 6 bases short, with 13 bases between. CDR1 and CDR2 (germline): GTSNPN, SVGIG (reference sequence). This CDR3 has 13 residues. This chain's CDR3 is CAWSRQGSSEAFF. CDR3 coding DNA: TGTGCCTGGAGTAGGCAGGGAAGCTCTGAAGCTTTCTTT.

This clone was seen only once. The J gene is TRBJ2-7, the V gene TRBV27; TRBD2 might be the D (7 bases). CDR3 length equals 14 residues. Trimming stripped 3 bases from V and 3 bases from J, with 12 bases between. Germline CDR1 reads MNHEY; CDR2 reads SMNVEV (reference sequence). The CDR3 coding sequence is TGTGCCAGCAGTTTTGGGGGGGGCTACTACGAGCAGTACTTC. It encodes CASSFGGGYYEQYF.

The rearrangement links TRBV19 to TRBJ2-5, with 10 bases identical to TRBD2. V was clipped by 7 bases and J by 2 bases; unmatched bases: 7. CDR3 size: 15 residues. Germline V lookup: CDR1 LNHDA, CDR2 SQIVND (reference sequence). Written as DNA, the CDR3 is TGTGCCAGTACCCCGGAACTAGCGGGACAAGAGACCCAGTACTTC. This gives the protein CASTPELAGQETQYF.

The rearrangement links TRBV3-1 (or the pseudogene TRBV3-2) to TRBJ1-1, with a tentative D call TRBD1 (6 bases). Trimming shortened V by 4 bases and J by 1 base, and 22 bases separated the two germline ends. The V gene's germline CDR1 is LGHDT and CDR2 YNNKEL (reference sequence). The CDR3 consists of 18 residues. CDR3 residues: CASSPYGGSPTKNTEAFF. The CDR3, as DNA: TGTGCCAGCAGCCCCTATGGGGGCAGCCCGACTAAGAACACTGAAGCTTTCTTT.

The V call is TRBV11-3, the J call TRBJ2-1; 13 bases match TRBD2. Per germline, CDR1 SGHNT and CDR2 YENEEA. The CDR3 is made up of 20 amino acids. Unmatched junction bases numbered 16, after V lost 1 base and J lost 7 bases. CDR3 in amino acids: CASSLALPGLAGKAVNEQFF. The CDR3 DNA follows: TGTGCCAGCAGCTTAGCCCTTCCGGGACTAGCGGGAAAGGCCGTGAATGAGCAGTTCTTC.

V is TRBV2 and J is TRBJ2-1, with TRBD2 matching 7 bases. Germline CDR1 reads SNHLY; CDR2 reads FYNNEI. V lost 7 bases to trimming and J lost 5 bases; unmatched junction nucleotides: 5. The CDR3 covers 13 residues. The CDR3 reads CASMAGLNNEQFF. The CDR3 bases are TGTGCCAGCATGGCGGGACTAAACAATGAGCAGTTCTTC.

The genes are TRBV9 and TRBJ2-1; 8 bases fit TRBD2. After removal of 3 bases from V and 5 bases from J, the junction contained 7 bases not matched to a gene. From germline, CDR1 is SGDLS and CDR2 YYNGEE. The CDR3 is 15 amino acids. CDR3 in DNA: TGTGCCAGCAGCGCAATAGCGGGAAGCCACAATGAGCAGTTCTTC. Translated: CASSAIAGSHNEQFF.

The gene calls are TRBV5-1 and TRBJ1-1, with D possibly being TRBD1 (5 bases). CDR1 and CDR2 from the germline V gene are SGHRS and YFSETQ. The V and J ends lost 1 base and 0 bases respectively, with 16 bases between them. The CDR3 runs to 17 residues. Here the CDR3 reads CASSLSPPGHMNTEAFF. CDR3 in DNA: TGCGCCAGCAGCTTGTCCCCACCCGGACACATGAACACTGAAGCTTTCTTT.

The chain employs TRBV19 and TRBJ2-2, with D tentatively TRBD1 (5 bases). Trimming cost V 7 bases and J 2 bases, with 11 bases left between them. Germline CDR1 and CDR2: LNHDA and SQIVND (reference sequence). This CDR3 spans 14 amino acids. The CDR3 sequence is CASTADINTGELFF. The CDR3 DNA reads TGTGCCAGTACCGCGGACATCAACACCGGGGAGCTGTTTTTT.

The V call is TRBV29-1, the J call TRBJ1-2; no firm D call. The germline V and J ends were trimmed by 3 bases and 8 bases, with 4 bases remaining between them. The V gene's germline CDR1 is SQVTM and CDR2 ANQGSEA. This CDR3 contains 9 residues. CDR3: CSVDSGYTF. CDR3 nucleotides: TGCAGCGTTGATAGCGGCTACACCTTC. Variable domain in full (rest from reference TRBV29-1 and TRBJ1-2): SAVISQKPSRDICQRGTSLTIQCQVDSQVTMMFWYRQQPGQSLTLIATANQGSEATYESGFVIDKFPISRPNLTFSTLTVSNMSPEDSSIYLCSVDSGYTFGSGTRLTVV.

CDR3 DNA sequence: TGTGCCAGCAGCTTACTCGAGGGCTACACCTTC. Its translation is CASSLLEGYTF. The chain has TRBV7-9 and TRBJ1-2, with D unclear. Trimming removed 2 bases from V and 8 bases from J, with 6 bases in between. This CDR3 has 11 residues. Germline CDR1 and CDR2: SEHNR and FQNEAQ (reference sequence).

This clone was counted a single time. The chain has TRBV5-1 and TRBJ2-5; the match to TRBD2 covers 9 bases. There are 14 residues in the CDR3. Germline CDR1 reads SGHRS; CDR2 reads YFSETQ. Trimming removed 4 bases from V and 5 bases from J; junction bases left unmatched: 6. The CDR3 bases are TGCGCCAGCAGCACCCGAGCGGGAGGTGAGACCCAGTACTTC. Translation: CASSTRAGGETQYF.

This clone is a singleton in its sample. V usage is TRBV6-5 and J usage is TRBJ2-5, with unresolved D. Germline V gene lookup returns CDR1 MNHEY and CDR2 SVGAGI. V was cut by 7 bases and J by 2 bases, with 11 bases left in between. The CDR3 has 13 residues. CDR3 protein: CASKPADQETQYF. CDR3 bases: TGTGCCAGCAAGCCGGCGGATCAAGAGACCCAGTACTTC.

The chain uses TRBV20-1 and TRBJ2-1, with D unclear. V lost 5 bases to trimming and J lost 9 bases, with 8 bases between them. The CDR3 is 10 residues long. Looked up from germline, CDR1 is DFQATT and CDR2 is SNEGSKA (reference sequence). The CDR3 nucleotides are TGCAGTGCTGGTATCGGTGAGCAGTTCTTC. This sequence encodes CSAGIGEQFF.

This rearrangement joins TRBV5-6 to TRBJ2-3; 9 bases match TRBD1. Germline trimming cut 4 bases from V and 6 bases from J; bases unmatched to any gene: 6. CDR1 and CDR2 (germline): SGHDT, YYEEEE. The CDR3 spans 14 residues. The CDR3 DNA sequence: TGTGCCAGCAGCCCGGGACAGGGAAAGGATACGCAGTATTTT. This gives the protein CASSPGQGKDTQYF.

The chain uses TRBV6-6 and TRBJ1-2; D is ambiguous. Germline CDR1 is MNHNY and CDR2 is SVGAGI (reference sequence). The CDR3 has 15 amino acids. Between the trimmed V and J ends, which lost 8 bases and 3 bases, there was a span of 19 bases. The CDR3 reads CASLHLGDPYYGYTF. The CDR3 DNA follows: TGTGCCAGCCTCCACCTGGGAGACCCCTACTATGGCTACACCTTC.

The chain employs TRBV7-8 and TRBJ2-2; D unresolved. The CDR3 spans 12 residues. Germline V gene lookup returns CDR1 SGHVS and CDR2 FQNEAQ. V lost 5 bases and J 7 bases, leaving 8 bases between the germline ends. The CDR3 loop reads CASSPLGGELFF. In nucleotides, the CDR3 is TGTGCCAGCAGCCCCCTCGGCGGGGAGCTGTTTTTT.

This clone was detected only a few times. The chain combines TRBV30 with TRBJ1-6; TRBD1 aligns across 7 bases. There are 17 residues in the CDR3. V lost 8 bases to trimming and J lost 1 base; unmatched junction nucleotides: 14. Germline lookup yields CDR1 GTSNPN and CDR2 SVGIG (reference sequence). CDR3 sequence: CAHASGQVGSYNSPLHF. The DNA for the CDR3 is TGTGCCCATGCTTCTGGACAGGTCGGGTCCTATAATTCACCCCTCCACTTT.

The chain has TRBV19 and TRBJ2-1; 11 bases are shared with TRBD2. Germline assignment: CDR1 LNHDA and CDR2 SQIVND (reference sequence). This CDR3 comprises 17 residues. With V trimmed by 5 bases and J by 2 bases, 8 bases remained unmatched. DNA for the CDR3: TGTGCCAGTAGTCCCCATACTAGCGGGAGAGCCTACAATGAGCAGTTCTTC. This sequence encodes CASSPHTSGRAYNEQFF.

The gene calls are TRBV25-1 and TRBJ1-3; 8 bases map to TRBD1. CDR1 is MGHDK and CDR2 is SYGVNS in the germline V gene. V dropped 6 bases and J dropped 2; count of bases not matched to a gene: 3. This CDR3 comprises 14 residues. The CDR3 here is CASSLQGAGNTIYF. The CDR3 nucleotides are TGTGCCAGCAGCCTACAGGGGGCTGGAAACACCATATATTTT.

The chain joins TRBV19 to TRBJ1-2, with TRBD1 matching over 7 bases. Germline assignment: CDR1 LNHDA and CDR2 SQIVND (reference sequence). V trimming: 1 base; J trimming: 4 bases; junction bases outside the gene matches: 12. CDR3 length: 17 amino acids. CDR3 sequence: CASSIVPRQGRPYGYTF. CDR3 in DNA: TGTGCCAGTAGTATAGTTCCGAGACAGGGAAGACCCTATGGCTACACCTTC.

This chain connects TRBV3-1 (or the pseudogene TRBV3-2) to TRBJ1-3; 9 bases are a match to TRBD1. Looked up from germline, CDR1 is LGHDT and CDR2 is YNNKEL (reference sequence). With V trimmed by 0 bases and J by 5 bases, 8 bases remained unmatched. The CDR3 extends over 17 amino acids. The CDR3 coding sequence is TGTGCCAGCAGCCAAGATAGCGGACAGGGGTGGAGAAACACCATATATTTT. Translated: CASSQDSGQGWRNTIYF.

This clone has just a few counts. The chain combines TRBV5-4 with TRBJ1-1; TRBD1 matches at 9 bases. CDR3 length: 16 amino acids. Germline CDR1 is SGHNT and CDR2 is YYREEE (reference sequence). V was clipped by 3 bases and J by 0 bases; unmatched bases: 6. The CDR3 DNA reads as TGTGCCAGCAGCTCAAAACGGACAGGGGTGAACACTGAAGCTTTCTTT. This translates into CASSSKRTGVNTEAFF.

The chain joins TRBV10-2 to TRBJ1-6, with 9 bases lining up with TRBD1. Germline V gene sequence: CDR1 WSHSY, CDR2 SAAADI. J gave up 9 bases and V 4 bases, and 7 bases lay outside the gene matches. The CDR3 spans 15 residues. CDR3 DNA: TGCGCCAGCAGTGTCTTTGACAGGGGGATTTCACCCCTCCACTTT. As protein: CASSVFDRGISPLHF.